The 3 T cell receptor beta chains below come from one sample, sequenced in a study of monozygotic twins with inflammatory bowel disease. TCRdb reprocessed the 5' RACE reads; each CDR3 protein has one entry and no DNA is given. The sample data list around 450,000 distinct CDR3 sequences. Sequenced: blood. These receptors were taken from a human donor with ulcerative colitis or Crohn's disease, or a healthy co-twin of an affected twin (not recorded which).

This chain links TRBV20-1 with TRBJ1-4; as DNA is missing, the TRBD1 call by TCRdb cannot be tested. The length of the CDR3 is 14 residues. Germline V lookup: CDR1 DFQATT, CDR2 SNEGSKA (reference sequence). The CDR3 loop is CSLTGRPTNEKLFF.

This clonotype is deemed medium-sized by its frequency. The chain employs TRBV4-2 and TRBJ1-1; TCRdb outputs TRBD1, but without DNA this stays unchecked. CDR1 is LGHNA and CDR2 is YNFKEQ in the germline V gene. CDR3 size: 15 residues. This CDR3 reads CASSPQGVGATEAFF.

The V call is TRBV7-8, the J call TRBJ1-1. Per the germline V gene, CDR1 is SGHVS and CDR2 is FQNEAQ. The CDR3 contains 16 residues. This CDR3 reads CASSLSQGLVNTEAFF.